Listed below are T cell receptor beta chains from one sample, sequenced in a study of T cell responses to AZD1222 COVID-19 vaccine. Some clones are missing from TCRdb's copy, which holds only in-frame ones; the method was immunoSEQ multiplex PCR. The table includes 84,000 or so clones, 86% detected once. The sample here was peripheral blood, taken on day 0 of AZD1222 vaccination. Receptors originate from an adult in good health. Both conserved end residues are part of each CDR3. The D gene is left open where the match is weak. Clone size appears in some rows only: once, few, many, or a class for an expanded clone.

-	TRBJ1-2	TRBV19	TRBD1	TGTGCCAGTAGTCACGACAGGGGAACTTACTATGGCTACACCTTC	CASSHDRGTYYGYTF
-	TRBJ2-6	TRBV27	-	TGTGCCAGCAGCAGGTCTGGGGCCAACGTCCTGACTTTC	CASSRSGANVLTF
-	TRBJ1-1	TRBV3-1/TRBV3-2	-	TGTGCCAGCAGCCAAGATCCAGGGAACACTGAAGCTTTCTTT	CASSQDPGNTEAFF
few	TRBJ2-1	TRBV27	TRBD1	TGTGCCAGCAGTCCCGGGACAGGAATCTACAATGAGCAGTTCTTC	CASSPGTGIYNEQFF
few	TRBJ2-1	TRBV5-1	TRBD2	TGCGCCAGCAGCTTGGAGGGTAGACTAGCGGGAGGAGTCGATGAGCAGTTCTTC	CASSLEGRLAGGVDEQFF
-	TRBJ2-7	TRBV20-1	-	TGCAGTGCTAGTAACCCCGGAGTGCGACCCAGCTCCTACGAGCAGTACTTC	CSASNPGVRPSSYEQYF
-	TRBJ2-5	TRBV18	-	TGTGCCAGCTCACCACAAGGGGAGACCCAGTACTTC	CASSPQGETQYF
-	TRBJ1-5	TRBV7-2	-	TGTGCCAGCAGCTTAGACCCCGGACCAGTAGGGGGACAGCCCCAGCATTTT	CASSLDPGPVGGQPQHF
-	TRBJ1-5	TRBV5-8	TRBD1	TGTGCCAGCAGCTCCGGACAGGACCATAGCAATCAGCCCCAGCATTTT	CASSSGQDHSNQPQHF
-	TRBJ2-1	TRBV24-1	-	TGTGCCACCAGTGACCGTTCCACTGGGCGGGGCCGCTACAATGAGCAGTTCTTC	CATSDRSTGRGRYNEQFF
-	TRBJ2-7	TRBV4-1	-	TGCGCCAGCAGCCAAGTCCCCGGGTACGAGCAGTACTTC	CASSQVPGYEQYF
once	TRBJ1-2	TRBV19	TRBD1	TGTGCCAGTAGTTCGGGACAGAACTTTCCTAACTATGGCTACACCTTC	CASSSGQNFPNYGYTF
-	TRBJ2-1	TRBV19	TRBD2	TGTGCCAGTAGTATTGGAGCGGGAGGTTTTAATGAGCAGTTCTTC	CASSIGAGGFNEQFF
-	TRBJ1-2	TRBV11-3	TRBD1	TGTGCCAGCAGCGTCGACAGGGGGTATGGCTACACCTTC	CASSVDRGYGYTF
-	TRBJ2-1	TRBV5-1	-	TGCGCCAGCAGCTTGGCCGGACGGGTGGACAATGAGCAGTTCTTC	CASSLAGRVDNEQFF
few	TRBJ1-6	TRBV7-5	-	TGTGCCAGAAGAGGGGGAATGAGCTCCTATAATTCACCCCTCCACTTT	CARRGGMSSYNSPLHF
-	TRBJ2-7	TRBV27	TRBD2	TGTGCCAGCAGTTTAGCCGGGAGGCTCTACGAGCAGTACTTC	CASSLAGRLYEQYF
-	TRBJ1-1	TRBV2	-	TGTGCCAGCAGTGAAGCGCTGGGGCAAGGGGGATTAACTGAAGCTTTCTTT	CASSEALGQGGLTEAFF
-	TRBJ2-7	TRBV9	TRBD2	TGTGCCAGCAGCCCCAGGTTGGCGGGAGCCCACGAGCAGTACTTC	CASSPRLAGAHEQYF
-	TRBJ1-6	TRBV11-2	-	TGTGCCAGCAGCTTAGATCAATATTCACCCCTCCACTTT	CASSLDQYSPLHF
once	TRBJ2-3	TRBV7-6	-	TGTGCCAGCAGCTTATTGTACCGATCCATCGATACGCAGTATTTT	CASSLLYRSIDTQYF
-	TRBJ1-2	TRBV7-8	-	TGTGCCAGCAGCTTACAGGGGCCGGGCGTGGACTATGGCTACACCTTC	CASSLQGPGVDYGYTF
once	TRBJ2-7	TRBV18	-	TGTGCCAGCTCACCGGGCGCAGCGATAGGGAACGAGCAGTACTTC	CASSPGAAIGNEQYF
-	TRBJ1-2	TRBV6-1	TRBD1	TGTGCCAGCAGTGAATTGGGGGACAGCTATGGCTACACCTTC	CASSELGDSYGYTF
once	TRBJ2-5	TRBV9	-	TGTGCCAGCAGCACTAGCATGAACAGAGGTTTGCGTAGTGGAGGGAGAGAGACCCAGTACTTC	CASSTSMNRGLRSGGRETQYF
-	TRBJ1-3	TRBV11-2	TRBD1	TGTGCCAGCAGCTGGACAGGGAGCTCTGGAAACACCATATATTTT	CASSWTGSSGNTIYF
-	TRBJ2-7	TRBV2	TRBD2	TGTGCCAGCACCCCGGGACTAGCGGAAACCTACGAGCAGTACTTC	CASTPGLAETYEQYF
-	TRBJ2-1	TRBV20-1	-	TGCAGTGCTAGTTACGGGATCTTAGGGGGTGAGCAGTTCTTC	CSASYGILGGEQFF
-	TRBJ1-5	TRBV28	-	TGTGCCAGCAGTAACGTCGCCCCGGGAGGCAATCAGCCCCAGCATTTT	CASSNVAPGGNQPQHF
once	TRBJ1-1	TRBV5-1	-	TGCGCCAGCAGCTTGAGGGAGGACACTGAAGCTTTCTTT	CASSLREDTEAFF
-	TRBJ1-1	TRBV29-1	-	TGCAGCGTGGAACCAGGGTCTGTGAACACTGAAGCTTTCTTT	CSVEPGSVNTEAFF
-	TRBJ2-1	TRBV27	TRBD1	TGTGCCAGCAGTTTATCGAGGACAGGCACTGGTGAGCAGTTCTTC	CASSLSRTGTGEQFF
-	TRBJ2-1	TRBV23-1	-	TGCGCGCGTAATTCGGGGTTTAGGGAGCAGTTCTTC	CARNSGFREQFF